This T cell receptor beta chain was found in a study of identical twins. This clonotype was recorded a few times. Via MiXCR, TCRdb re-called the 5' RACE reads, giving one row per CDR3 protein. The data hold hundreds of thousands of distinct CDR3 sequences, with 21% observed a single time. These data were also filed under a second study, of T cells expressing NK-cell markers.

The sequenced sample consisted of PBMCs. This sequence was found in a woman aged 18-29 years in good health.

This CDR3 is CSVEKDTEAFF. CDR3 DNA sequence: TGCAGCGTTGAAAAGGACACTGAAGCTTTCTTT. The genes are TRBV29-1 and TRBJ1-1; D gene ambiguous. The CDR3 totals 11 residues. Deletions cut 2 bases from V and 3 bases from J, with 4 bases between. CDR1 SQVTM and CDR2 ANQGSEA come from the germline V gene.